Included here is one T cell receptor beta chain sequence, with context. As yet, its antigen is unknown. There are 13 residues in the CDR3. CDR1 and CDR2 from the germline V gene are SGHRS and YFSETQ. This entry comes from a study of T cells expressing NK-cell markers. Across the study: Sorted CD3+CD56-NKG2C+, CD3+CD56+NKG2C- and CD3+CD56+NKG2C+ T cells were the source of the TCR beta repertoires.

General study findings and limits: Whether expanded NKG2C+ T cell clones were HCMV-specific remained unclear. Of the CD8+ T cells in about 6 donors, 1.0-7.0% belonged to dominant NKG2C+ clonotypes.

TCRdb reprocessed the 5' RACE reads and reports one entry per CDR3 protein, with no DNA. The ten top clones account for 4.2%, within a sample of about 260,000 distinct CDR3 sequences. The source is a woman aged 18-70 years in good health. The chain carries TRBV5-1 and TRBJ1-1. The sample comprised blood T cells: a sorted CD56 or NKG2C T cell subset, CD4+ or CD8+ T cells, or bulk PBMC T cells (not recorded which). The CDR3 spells CASSLEGLTEAFF.